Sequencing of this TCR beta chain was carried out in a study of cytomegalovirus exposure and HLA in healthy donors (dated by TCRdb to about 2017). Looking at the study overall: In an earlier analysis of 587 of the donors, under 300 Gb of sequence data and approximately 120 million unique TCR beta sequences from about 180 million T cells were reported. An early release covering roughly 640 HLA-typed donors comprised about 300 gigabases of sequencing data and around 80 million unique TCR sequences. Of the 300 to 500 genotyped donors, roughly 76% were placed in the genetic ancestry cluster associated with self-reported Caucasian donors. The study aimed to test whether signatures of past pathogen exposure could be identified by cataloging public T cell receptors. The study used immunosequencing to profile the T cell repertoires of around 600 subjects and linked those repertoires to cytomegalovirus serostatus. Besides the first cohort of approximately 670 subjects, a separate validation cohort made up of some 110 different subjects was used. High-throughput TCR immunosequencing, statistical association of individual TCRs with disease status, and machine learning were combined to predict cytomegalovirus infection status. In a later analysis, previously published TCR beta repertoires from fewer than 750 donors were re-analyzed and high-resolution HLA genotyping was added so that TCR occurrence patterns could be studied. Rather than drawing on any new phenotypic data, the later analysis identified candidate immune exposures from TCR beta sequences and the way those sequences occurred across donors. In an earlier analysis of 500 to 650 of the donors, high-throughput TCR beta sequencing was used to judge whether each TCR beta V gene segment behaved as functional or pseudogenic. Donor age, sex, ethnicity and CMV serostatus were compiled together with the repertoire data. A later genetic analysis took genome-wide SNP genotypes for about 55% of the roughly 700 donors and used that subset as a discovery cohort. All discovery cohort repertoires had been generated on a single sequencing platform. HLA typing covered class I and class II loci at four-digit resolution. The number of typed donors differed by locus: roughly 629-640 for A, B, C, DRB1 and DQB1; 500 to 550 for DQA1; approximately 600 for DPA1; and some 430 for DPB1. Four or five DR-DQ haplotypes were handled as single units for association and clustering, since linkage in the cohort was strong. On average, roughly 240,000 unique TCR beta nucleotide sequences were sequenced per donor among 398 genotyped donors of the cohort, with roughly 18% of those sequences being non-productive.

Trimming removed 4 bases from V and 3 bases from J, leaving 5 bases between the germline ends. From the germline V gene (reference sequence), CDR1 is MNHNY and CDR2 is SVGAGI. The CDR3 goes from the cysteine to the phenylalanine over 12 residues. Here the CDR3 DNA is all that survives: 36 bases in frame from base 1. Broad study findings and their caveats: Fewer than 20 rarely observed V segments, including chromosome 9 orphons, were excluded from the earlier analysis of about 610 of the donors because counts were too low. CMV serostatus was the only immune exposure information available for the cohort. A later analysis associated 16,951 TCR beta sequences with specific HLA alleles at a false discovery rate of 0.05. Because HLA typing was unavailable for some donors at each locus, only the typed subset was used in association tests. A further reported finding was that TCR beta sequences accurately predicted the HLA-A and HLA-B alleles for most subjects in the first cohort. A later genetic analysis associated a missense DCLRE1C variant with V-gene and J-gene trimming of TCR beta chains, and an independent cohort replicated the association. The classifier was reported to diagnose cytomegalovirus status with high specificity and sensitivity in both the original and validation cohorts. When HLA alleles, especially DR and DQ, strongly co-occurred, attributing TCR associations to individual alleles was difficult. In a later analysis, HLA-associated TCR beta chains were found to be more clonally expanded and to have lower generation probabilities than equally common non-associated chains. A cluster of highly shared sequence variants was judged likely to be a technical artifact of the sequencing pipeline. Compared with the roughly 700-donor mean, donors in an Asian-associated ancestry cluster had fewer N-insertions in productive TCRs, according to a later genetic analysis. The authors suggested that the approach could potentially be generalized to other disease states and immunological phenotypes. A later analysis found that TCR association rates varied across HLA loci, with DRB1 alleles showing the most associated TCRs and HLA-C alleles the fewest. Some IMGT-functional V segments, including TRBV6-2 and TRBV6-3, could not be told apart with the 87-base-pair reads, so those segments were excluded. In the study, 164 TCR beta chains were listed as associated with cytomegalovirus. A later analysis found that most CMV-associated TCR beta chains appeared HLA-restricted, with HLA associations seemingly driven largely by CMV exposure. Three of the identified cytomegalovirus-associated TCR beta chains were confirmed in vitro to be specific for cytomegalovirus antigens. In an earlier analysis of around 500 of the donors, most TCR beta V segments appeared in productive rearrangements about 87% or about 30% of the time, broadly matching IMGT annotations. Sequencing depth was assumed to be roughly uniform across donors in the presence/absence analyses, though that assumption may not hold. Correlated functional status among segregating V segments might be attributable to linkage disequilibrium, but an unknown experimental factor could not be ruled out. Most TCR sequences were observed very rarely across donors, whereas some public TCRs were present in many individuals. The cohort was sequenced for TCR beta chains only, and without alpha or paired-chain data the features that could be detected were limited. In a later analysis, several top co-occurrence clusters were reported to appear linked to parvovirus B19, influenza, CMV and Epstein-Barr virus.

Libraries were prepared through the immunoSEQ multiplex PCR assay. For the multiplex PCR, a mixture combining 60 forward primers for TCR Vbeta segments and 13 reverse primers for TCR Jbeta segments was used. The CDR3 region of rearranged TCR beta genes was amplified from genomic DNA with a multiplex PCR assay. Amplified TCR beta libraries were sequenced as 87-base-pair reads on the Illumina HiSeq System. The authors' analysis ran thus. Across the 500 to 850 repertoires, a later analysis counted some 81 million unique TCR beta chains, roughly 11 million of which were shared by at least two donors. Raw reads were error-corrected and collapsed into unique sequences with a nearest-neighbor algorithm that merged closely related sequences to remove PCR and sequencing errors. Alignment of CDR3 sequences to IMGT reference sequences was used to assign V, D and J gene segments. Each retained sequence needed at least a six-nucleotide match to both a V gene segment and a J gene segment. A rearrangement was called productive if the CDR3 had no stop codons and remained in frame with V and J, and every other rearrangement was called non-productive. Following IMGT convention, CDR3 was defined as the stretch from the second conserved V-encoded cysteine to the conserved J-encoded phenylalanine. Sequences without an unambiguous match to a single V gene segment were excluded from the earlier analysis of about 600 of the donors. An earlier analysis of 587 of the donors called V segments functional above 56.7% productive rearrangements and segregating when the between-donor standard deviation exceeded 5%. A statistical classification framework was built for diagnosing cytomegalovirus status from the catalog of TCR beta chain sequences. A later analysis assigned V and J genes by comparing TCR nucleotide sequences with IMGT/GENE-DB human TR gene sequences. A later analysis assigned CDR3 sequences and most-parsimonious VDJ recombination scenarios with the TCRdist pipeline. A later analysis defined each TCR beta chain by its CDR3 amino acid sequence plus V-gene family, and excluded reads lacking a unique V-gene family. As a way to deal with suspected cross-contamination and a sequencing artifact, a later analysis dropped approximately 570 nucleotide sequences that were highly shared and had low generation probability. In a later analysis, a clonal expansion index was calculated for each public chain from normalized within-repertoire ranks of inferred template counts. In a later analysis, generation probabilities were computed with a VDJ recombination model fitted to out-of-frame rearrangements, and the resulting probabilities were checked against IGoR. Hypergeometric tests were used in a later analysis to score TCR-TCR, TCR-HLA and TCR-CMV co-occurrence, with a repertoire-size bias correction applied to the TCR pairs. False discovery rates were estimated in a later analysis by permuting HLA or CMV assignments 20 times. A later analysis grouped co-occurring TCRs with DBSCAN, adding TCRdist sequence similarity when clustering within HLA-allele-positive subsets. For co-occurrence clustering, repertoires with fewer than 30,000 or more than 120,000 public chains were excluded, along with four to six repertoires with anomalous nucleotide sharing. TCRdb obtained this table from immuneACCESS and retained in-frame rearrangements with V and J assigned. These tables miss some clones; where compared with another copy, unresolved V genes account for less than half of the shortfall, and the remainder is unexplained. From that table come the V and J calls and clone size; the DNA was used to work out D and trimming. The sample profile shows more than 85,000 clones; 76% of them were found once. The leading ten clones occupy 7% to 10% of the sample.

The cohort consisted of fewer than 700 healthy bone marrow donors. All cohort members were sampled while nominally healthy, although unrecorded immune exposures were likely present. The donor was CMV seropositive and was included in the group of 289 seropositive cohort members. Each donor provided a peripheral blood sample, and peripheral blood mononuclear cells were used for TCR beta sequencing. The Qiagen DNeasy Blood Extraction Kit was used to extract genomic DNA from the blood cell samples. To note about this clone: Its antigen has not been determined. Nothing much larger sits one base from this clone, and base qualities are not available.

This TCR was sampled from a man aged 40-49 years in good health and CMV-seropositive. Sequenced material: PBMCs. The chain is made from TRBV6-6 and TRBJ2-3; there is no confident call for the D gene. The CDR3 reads CASSFRTDTQYF. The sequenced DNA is TGTGCCAGCAGTTTTAGAACAGATACGCAGTATTTT.